The entry below gives a single T cell receptor beta chain sequence along with its context. The record originates from a study of blood T cell repertoires in COVID-19. Study details: Acute-phase and convalescent COVID-19 samples originated in the United States, Italy and Spain. Sample material is recorded as cDNA or gDNA derived from T cells, B-cell-depleted T cells, or PBMCs.

Germline V gene sequence: CDR1 SGHRS, CDR2 YFSETQ. The CDR3 covers 12 residues. V lost 0 bases and J 7 bases, leaving 8 bases between the germline ends. Original methodology: Researchers report that nucleated cell counts were estimated from reference gene primer amplification. Produced via immunoSEQ multiplex PCR; TCRdb's table is partial and in-frame only. The V and J calls and clone size are taken from that table; D and trimming were inferred from the DNA. Of around 100,000 clones in the sample, about 80% were seen once. This rearrangement joins TRBV5-1 to TRBJ2-7; no firm D call. The sequenced material came from peripheral blood. The sequence came from a human donor in a cohort sampled during active COVID-19. For the CDR3, the DNA is TGCGCCAGCAGCTTGGACAGTTGGGAGCAGTACTTC. Its protein is CASSLDSWEQYF.